The next 30 T cell receptor beta chains were all read from a single sample in a study of regulatory T cells in long-lasting Graves disease (dated by TCRdb to the early 2020s). Library generation was performed with multiplex PCR. Sequenced using an Illumina HiSeq 4000. To build TCR beta libraries, CDR3 regions were amplified by Arm-PCR using iRepertoire HTBI primers. Using fastp at Q25 and MiXCR, TCRdb reprocessed the public reads and kept productive beta chains. Records with the same CDR3 protein are collapsed into one entry carrying the most frequent genes and DNA. This sample holds under 500,000 distinct CDR3 sequences; approximately 16% were observed only once. The top ten clonotypes cover roughly 10% of the sample. The time point label for this specimen denotes: newly diagnosed GD, antithyroid drugs for less than 3 months. For both TCR sequencing and RNA sequencing, RNA was extracted from PBMCs using TRIzol.

These same records also appear under a second study, on T cells in Graves' hyperthyroidism and ophthalmopathy.

The input for sequencing was peripheral blood mononuclear cells (PBMCs), taken at new diagnosis, from a patient treated with antithyroid drugs. Receptors were obtained from a woman in her twenties or thirties with Graves disease. Donor details come from another sample of the same person, matched by shared clones.

This clonotype was recorded many times. The chain recombines TRBV28 with TRBJ2-1; the match to TRBD1 covers 7 bases. The germline V gene encodes CDR1 MDHEN and CDR2 SYDVKM. The CDR3 totals 11 residues. Trimming removed 7 bases from V and 14 bases from J; junction bases left unmatched: 8. The CDR3 spells CASTFGQGEFF. As DNA, the CDR3 is TGTGCCAGCACCTTTGGGCAGGGGGAGTTCTTC.

The sample holds many counts of this clonotype. The chain joins TRBV27 to TRBJ1-4, with D uncertain. The CDR3 is 19 amino acids. Per the germline V gene, CDR1 is MNHEY and CDR2 is SMNVEV (reference sequence). V was clipped by 0 bases and J by 7 bases, with 24 bases between them. The CDR3 nucleotides are TGTGCCAGCAGTTTATCGATGTCCCTGGGCACCGGATGGAGTGAAAAACTGTTTTTT. This codes for CASSLSMSLGTGWSEKLFF.

In this sample, this clonotype turned up once. V is TRBV6-1 and J is TRBJ2-7, with TRBD1 as a possible D gene (5 bases). The germline V and J ends were trimmed by 5 bases and 4 bases, with 12 bases remaining between them. Germline V gene lookup returns CDR1 MNHNS and CDR2 SASEGT. The length of the CDR3 is 13 residues. CDR3 sequence reads: CASSKTAAYEQYF. The CDR3 DNA reads TGTGCCAGCAGTAAGACAGCTGCGTACGAGCAGTACTTC.

This clonotype was counted at least ten times. The genes are TRBV11-2 and TRBJ1-5; 7 bases are shared with TRBD1. The CDR3 contains 15 residues. V was clipped by 5 bases and J by 7 bases; unmatched bases: 11. Germline V gene sequence: CDR1 SGHAT, CDR2 FQNNGV. The CDR3, as DNA: TGTGCCAGCAGCCCTCGACAGGGAGCAGGACAGCCCCAGCATTTT. Its protein product is CASSPRQGAGQPQHF.

This clonotype has just a few counts. The CDR3 sequence is CASSPGQLGPYEQYF. For the CDR3, the DNA is TGTGCCAGCAGCCCAGGACAGCTCGGGCCCTACGAGCAGTACTTC. This chain joins TRBV11-3 and TRBJ2-7, with a possible D match to TRBD1 (6 bases). This CDR3 spans 15 amino acids. Germline V gene data show CDR1 as SGHNT and CDR2 as YENEEA. V was trimmed by 5 bases and J by 2 bases, leaving 16 bases between them.

This clonotype was detected many times. This chain connects TRBV2 to TRBJ1-5; D unresolved. The CDR3 sequence is 15 residues long. V lost 6 bases to trimming and J lost 5 bases, with 17 bases between them. Germline V gene lookup returns CDR1 SNHLY and CDR2 FYNNEI. For the CDR3, the DNA is TGTGCCAGCAGGGTCCCAACAGATCGCGATCAGCCCCAGCATTTT. It encodes CASRVPTDRDQPQHF.

This clonotype was found a few times. V is TRBV5-1 and J is TRBJ2-5, with 8 bases fitting TRBD1. The CDR3 contains 15 residues. Losses at the gene ends were 4 bases for V and 5 bases for J; bases not matched to a gene: 10. Germline CDR1 reads SGHRS; CDR2 reads YFSETQ. The CDR3 is CASSTLDRVRETQYF. In DNA, the CDR3 is TGCGCCAGCAGCACTCTGGACAGGGTGAGGGAGACCCAGTACTTC.

This clonotype has a handful of counts. The rearrangement uses TRBV2 and TRBJ1-5, with TRBD1 as a possible D gene (6 bases). The V gene's germline CDR1 is SNHLY and CDR2 FYNNEI. The CDR3 is 15 amino acids. V was shortened by 6 bases and J by 5 bases, with 17 bases between the two germline ends. CDR3 nucleotides: TGTGCCAGCAGACCCACAAGGGGGGGAGATCAGCCCCAGCATTTT. Its protein product is CASRPTRGGDQPQHF.

The sample holds many counts of this clonotype. The chain employs TRBV12-3 or TRBV12-4 and TRBJ2-3; D unresolved. V was clipped by 6 bases and J by 5 bases, with 6 bases between them. This CDR3 contains 11 residues. CDR3 residues: CASRDRDTQYF. The CDR3 nucleotides read TGTGCCAGCAGAGACCGAGATACGCAGTATTTT.

The sample holds many counts of this clonotype. This rearrangement joins TRBV11-2 to TRBJ1-1, with D possibly TRBD1 on 6 matching bases. This CDR3 comprises 14 residues. Between the trimmed V and J ends, which lost 0 bases and 7 bases, there was a span of 12 bases. Germline lookup yields CDR1 SGHAT and CDR2 FQNNGV. CDR3 nucleotide sequence: TGTGCCAGCAGCTTAGATCAGGGGTTTGGTGAAGCTTTCTTT. It encodes CASSLDQGFGEAFF.

This clonotype was detected ten times or more. The V and J genes are TRBV30 and TRBJ1-3, with 7 bases that match TRBD1. CDR3 size: 13 residues. The V gene's germline CDR1 is GTSNPN and CDR2 SVGIG (reference sequence). V shed 3 bases and J 2 bases; nucleotides not matched to a gene: 1. The DNA for the CDR3 is TGTGCCTGGAGCACAGGGGCTGGAAACACCATATATTTT. This gives the protein CAWSTGAGNTIYF.

Ten or more counts support this clonotype. The chain carries TRBV30 and TRBJ1-6; no definite D call. CDR1 and CDR2 from the germline V gene are GTSNPN and SVGIG (reference sequence). The CDR3 is made up of 13 amino acids. Trimming removed 0 bases from V and 9 bases from J, with 9 bases in between. CDR3 sequence: CAWSVPAGSPLHF. CDR3 DNA: TGTGCCTGGAGTGTACCGGCGGGTTCACCCCTCCACTTT.

In the case of this clonotype: A single base separates this from a much larger clone, so it may be a read error. The chain uses TRBV30 and TRBJ2-7, with TRBD2 identical over 9 bases. Germline assignment: CDR1 GTSNPN and CDR2 SVGIG (reference sequence). Germline trimming cut 5 bases from V and 5 bases from J; bases unmatched to any gene: 7. CDR3 size: 13 residues. CDR3 in amino acids: CAWRVAGAHEQYF. The CDR3 bases are TGTGCCTGGCGAGTAGCGGGAGCCCACGAGCAGTACTTC.

This clonotype was picked up a small number of times. This chain links TRBV6-1 with TRBJ2-7; D might be TRBD2 (5 bases). Germline assignment: CDR1 MNHNS and CDR2 SASEGT. The CDR3 runs to 16 residues. V shed 5 bases and J shed 9 bases, with 26 bases lying between them. The CDR3 loop reads CASSTNPGGLGSWQYF. The CDR3 nucleotides read TGTGCCAGCAGTACCAACCCGGGCGGGCTAGGGTCCTGGCAGTACTTC.

J is TRBJ2-1 and V is TRBV7-9; the match to TRBD2 covers 11 bases. V shed 6 bases, J shed 6 bases, and the junction held 7 bases outside the gene matches. CDR3 length equals 15 residues. CDR1 is SEHNR and CDR2 is FQNEAQ in the germline V gene (reference sequence). Here the CDR3 reads CASSQPTSGVNEQFF. Written as DNA, the CDR3 is TGTGCCAGCAGTCAACCGACTAGCGGGGTCAATGAGCAGTTCTTC.

Ten or more counts support this clonotype. The chain links TRBV7-2 to TRBJ2-7, with TRBD1 matching 7 bases. The CDR3 is 15 amino acids. CDR1 and CDR2 (germline): SGHTA, FQGNSA. The trim removed 2 bases at V and 4 bases at J, leaving 8 bases unmatched. As DNA, the CDR3 is TGTGCCAGCAGCTTAATGACAGGGTCTCCGTACGAGCAGTACTTC. Translated, it gives CASSLMTGSPYEQYF.

With respect to this clonotype: A much larger clone lies a single base off, so this may be a read error. The chain is built from TRBV4-1 and TRBJ2-1; TRBD2 aligns across 11 bases. Germline lookup yields CDR1 MGHRA and CDR2 YSYEKL. V was clipped by 1 base and J by 6 bases; unmatched bases: 14. The CDR3 sequence is 19 residues long. The CDR3 nucleotides are TGCGCCAGCAGCCAAGGTTTCACTAGCGGGAGTTGGGCTCTCAATGAGCAGTTCTTC. Its translation is CASSQGFTSGSWALNEQFF.

There are a few counts of this clonotype. This chain uses TRBV7-9 with TRBJ2-3; D unresolved. Germline V gene data show CDR1 as SEHNR and CDR2 as FQNEAQ (reference sequence). This CDR3 region has 12 residues. V lost 5 bases, J lost 7 bases, and 10 bases lay in between. CDR3 in amino acids: CASSTNRNTQYF. CDR3 DNA sequence: TGTGCCAGCAGCACTAATAGGAATACGCAGTATTTT.

This clonotype was seen repeatedly, ten times or more. The CDR3 here is CASSPRLADESTNEQFF. CDR3 DNA: TGTGCCAGCTCACCCCGACTAGCAGACGAATCCACCAATGAGCAGTTCTTC. The genes are TRBV18 and TRBJ2-1, with 7 bases that match TRBD2. Germline lookup yields CDR1 KGHSH and CDR2 LQKENI. The CDR3 sequence is 17 residues long. Trimming removed 3 bases from V and 6 bases from J; junction bases left unmatched: 14.

This clonotype was detected a few times. This rearrangement joins TRBV5-1 to TRBJ2-2; D might be TRBD1 (6 bases). Germline CDR1 and CDR2: SGHRS and YFSETQ. V was shortened by 2 bases and J by 5 bases, with 16 bases between the two germline ends. The CDR3 loop spans 16 amino acids. The CDR3 sequence: CASSLQGYEGTGELFF. The CDR3 coding sequence is TGCGCCAGCAGCTTACAGGGTTATGAGGGAACCGGGGAGCTGTTTTTT.

The sample holds many counts of this clonotype. The gene calls are TRBV27 and TRBJ1-5, with D possibly being TRBD1 (6 bases). Germline CDR1 and CDR2: MNHEY and SMNVEV (reference sequence). With 3 bases removed from V and 0 bases from J, the gap between germline ends came to 12 bases. The CDR3 is made up of 16 amino acids. CDR3 residues: CASSFTGTISNQPQHF. DNA of the CDR3: TGTGCCAGCAGTTTCACCGGGACAATTAGCAATCAGCCCCAGCATTTT.

Ten or more counts support this clonotype. The chain combines TRBV7-9 with TRBJ2-5; D possibly corresponds to TRBD2 (5 bases). The V end was cut by 5 bases, the J end by 5 bases, with 15 bases between. The CDR3 runs 14 residues. In germline, CDR1 is SEHNR, CDR2 FQNEAQ (reference sequence). The CDR3 loop reads CASSPTPGEETQYF. The CDR3 bases are TGTGCCAGCAGCCCCACCCCCGGGGAGGAGACCCAGTACTTC. Looking up the rest from reference TRBV7-9 and TRBJ2-5 gives the full variable domain: DTGVSQNPRHKITKRGQNVTFRCDPISEHNRLYWYRQTLGQGPEFLTYFQNEAQLEKSRLLSDRFSAERPKGSFSTLEIQRTEQGDSAMYLCASSPTPGEETQYFGPGTRLLVL.

The sample holds many counts of this clonotype. This rearrangement joins TRBV29-1 to TRBJ2-7, with 7 bases that match TRBD2. Unmatched junction bases numbered 8, after V lost 0 bases and J lost 3 bases. This CDR3 is built from 15 residues. Germline CDR1 reads SQVTM; CDR2 reads ANQGSEA. DNA of the CDR3: TGCAGCGTTGAAGATGGGGCTAGGGAGGGCTACGAGCAGTACTTC. The encoded protein is CSVEDGAREGYEQYF.

This clonotype was recorded many times. The chain employs TRBV28 and TRBJ1-1, with TRBD1 matching over 9 bases. The germline V gene encodes CDR1 MDHEN and CDR2 SYDVKM. The CDR3 runs to 16 residues. The V segment lost 5 bases and the J segment 1 base; nucleotides outside the gene matches: 8. CDR3 coding DNA: TGTGCCAGCAGTCCTAGGACAGGGGAGGAGAACACTGAAGCTTTCTTT. Residues: CASSPRTGEENTEAFF.

Worth noting for this clonotype: This may come from a read error, since a much larger clone is one base off. This chain connects TRBV20-1 to TRBJ2-7; D is uncertain. Germline-derived CDR1 and CDR2 are DFQATT and SNEGSKA (reference sequence). This CDR3 has 14 amino acids. The CDR3 sequence is CSASANSIGYERYF. CDR3 sequence (DNA): TGCAGTGCTAGCGCAAATAGCATTGGCTACGAGCGGTACTTC.

A note on this clonotype: This may be a read error, as it is one base from a much larger clone. The chain carries TRBV10-3 and TRBJ1-1, with D maybe TRBD1 (5 bases). This CDR3 region has 13 residues. CDR1 and CDR2 from the germline V gene are ENHRY and SYGVKD. Trimming removed 6 bases at V and 0 bases at J, with 8 bases between. CDR3 in DNA: TGTGCCATCAGCAGACAGATGAACACTGAAGCTTTCTTT. Encoded protein: CAISRQMNTEAFF.

As concerns this clonotype: Just one base apart from a much larger clone, this may be a read error. The gene calls are TRBV6-1 and TRBJ2-7; D gene ambiguous. The length of the CDR3 is 15 residues. Per the germline V gene, CDR1 is MNHNS and CDR2 is SASEGT. The CDR3 loop is CASRERARRSYELYF. The CDR3, as DNA: TGTGCCAGCAGAGAAAGAGCCCGTAGGTCCTACGAGCTGTACTTC.

This clonotype was observed many times. This chain uses TRBV2 with TRBJ2-1; D ambiguous. Trimming took 5 bases from V and 4 from J, leaving 9 bases between them. The germline V gene has CDR1 SNHLY and CDR2 FYNNEI. CDR3 length equals 13 residues. CDR3 amino acids: CASSRWPYNEQFF. CDR3 DNA: TGTGCCAGCAGTCGGTGGCCTTACAATGAGCAGTTCTTC.

This clonotype was counted many times. The CDR3 reads CASSFFERISLYEQYF. DNA of the CDR3: TGTGCCAGCAGTTTTTTCGAAAGGATCTCACTCTACGAGCAGTACTTC. V is TRBV28 and J is TRBJ2-7, with D uncertain. Germline V CDR1 and CDR2: MDHEN, SYDVKM. This CDR3 comprises 16 residues. Trimming left V 3 bases short and J 3 bases short, with 18 bases between. The full variable domain, in which reference TRBV28 and TRBJ2-7 provide the parts outside the CDR3, is DVKVTQSSRYLVKRTGEKVFLECVQDMDHENMFWYRQDPGLGLRLIYFSYDVKMKEKGDIPEGYSVSREKKERFSLILESASTNQTSMYLCASSFFERISLYEQYFGPGTRLTVT.

A remark on this clonotype: Germline and junction disagree at one end, which may indicate a read error. This chain joins TRBV14 and TRBJ2-2, with D unresolved. Germline V gene lookup returns CDR1 SGHDN and CDR2 FVKESK. The CDR3 spans 14 residues. Written as DNA, the CDR3 is TGTGCCTGCAGCCAAGTTGGGTTTACCGGGGAGCTGTTTTTT. It yields the protein CACSQVGFTGELFF.